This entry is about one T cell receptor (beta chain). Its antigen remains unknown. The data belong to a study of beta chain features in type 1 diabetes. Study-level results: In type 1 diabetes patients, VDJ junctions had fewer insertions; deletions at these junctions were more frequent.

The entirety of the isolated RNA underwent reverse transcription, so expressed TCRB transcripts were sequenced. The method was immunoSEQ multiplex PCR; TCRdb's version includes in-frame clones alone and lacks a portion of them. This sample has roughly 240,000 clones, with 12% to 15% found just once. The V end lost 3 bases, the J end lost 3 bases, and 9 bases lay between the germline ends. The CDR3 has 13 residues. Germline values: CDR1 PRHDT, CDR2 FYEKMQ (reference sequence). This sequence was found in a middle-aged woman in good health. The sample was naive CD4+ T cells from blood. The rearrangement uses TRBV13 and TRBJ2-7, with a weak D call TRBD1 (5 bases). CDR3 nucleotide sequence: TGTGCCAGCAGCTTGCAGGGCTTCTACGAGCAGTACTTC. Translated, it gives CASSLQGFYEQYF. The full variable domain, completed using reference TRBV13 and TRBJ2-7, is AAGVIQSPRHLIKEKRETATLKCYPIPRHDTVYWYQQGPGQDPQFLISFYEKMQSDKGSIPDRFSAQQFSDYHSELNMSSLELGDSALYFCASSLQGFYEQYFGPGTRLTVT.